The clone carrying this TCR beta chain was detected only a few times. Its antigen is currently unknown. The cDNA came from 5'RACE, which used 10-nucleotide random UMIs. MiXCR, run by TCRdb on the 5' RACE reads, gives a single entry per CDR3 protein. In the table there are some 77,000 distinct CDR3 sequences, roughly 9% of which are singletons. There are 15 residues in the CDR3. The germline V gene has CDR1 MDHEN and CDR2 SYDVKM. V was clipped by 3 bases and J by 1 base, with 11 bases between them. The unsorted libraries were prepared from 2 million PBMCs (stored at -80 C). This specimen comes from a study of neurological immune-mediated disorders. Whole-study findings and limits: HTLV-1-associated myelopathy displayed the greatest TCR clonal expansion, and multiple sclerosis exhibited the smallest, lower than that of healthy controls.

This chain joins TRBV28 and TRBJ2-3; D perhaps matches TRBD1 (6 bases). Sequencing was done on a sample of PBMCs. The clonotype comes from a man aged 45-65 years in good health. CDR3 bases: TGTGCCAGCAGTTTTAGGGGGACGGGCACAGATACGCAGTATTTT. It specifies CASSFRGTGTDTQYF.